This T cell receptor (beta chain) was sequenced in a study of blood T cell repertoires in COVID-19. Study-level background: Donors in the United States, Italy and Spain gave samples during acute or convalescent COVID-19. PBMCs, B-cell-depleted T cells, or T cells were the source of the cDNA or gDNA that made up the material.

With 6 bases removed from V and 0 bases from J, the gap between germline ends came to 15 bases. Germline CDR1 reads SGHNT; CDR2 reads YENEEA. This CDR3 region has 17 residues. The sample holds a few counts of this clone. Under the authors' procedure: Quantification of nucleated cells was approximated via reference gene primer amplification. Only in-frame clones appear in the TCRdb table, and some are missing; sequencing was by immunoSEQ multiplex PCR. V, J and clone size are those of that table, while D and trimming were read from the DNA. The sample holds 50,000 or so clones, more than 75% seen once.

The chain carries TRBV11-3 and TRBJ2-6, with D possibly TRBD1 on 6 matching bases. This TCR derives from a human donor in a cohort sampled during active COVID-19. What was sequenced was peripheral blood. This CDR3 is CASSRQALSSGANVLTF. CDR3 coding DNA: TGTGCCAGCAGTCGACAGGCCTTATCCTCTGGGGCCAACGTCCTGACTTTC.